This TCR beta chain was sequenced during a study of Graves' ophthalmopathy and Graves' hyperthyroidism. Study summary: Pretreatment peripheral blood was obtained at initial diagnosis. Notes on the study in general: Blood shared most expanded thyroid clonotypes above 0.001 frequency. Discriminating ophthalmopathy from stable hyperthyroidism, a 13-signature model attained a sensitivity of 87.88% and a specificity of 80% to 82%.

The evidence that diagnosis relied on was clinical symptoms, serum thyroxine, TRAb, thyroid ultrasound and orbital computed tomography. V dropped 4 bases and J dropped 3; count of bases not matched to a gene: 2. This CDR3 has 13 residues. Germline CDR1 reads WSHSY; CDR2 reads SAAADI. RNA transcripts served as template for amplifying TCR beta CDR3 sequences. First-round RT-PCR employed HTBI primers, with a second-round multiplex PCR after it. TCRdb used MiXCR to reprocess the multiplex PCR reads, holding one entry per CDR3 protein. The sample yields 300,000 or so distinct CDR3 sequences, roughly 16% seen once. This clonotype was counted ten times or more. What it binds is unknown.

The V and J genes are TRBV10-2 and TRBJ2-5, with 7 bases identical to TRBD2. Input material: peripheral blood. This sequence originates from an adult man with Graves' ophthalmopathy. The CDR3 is CASSVLAEETQYF. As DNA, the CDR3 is TGCGCCAGCAGTGTTCTAGCGGAAGAGACCCAGTACTTC.